This TCR beta chain was observed in a study of T cell responses to AZD1222 COVID-19 vaccine. The germline V gene has CDR1 SGHRS and CDR2 YFSETQ. Trimming left V 0 bases short and J 3 bases short, with 6 bases between. The length of the CDR3 is 13 residues. Method: immunoSEQ multiplex PCR; TCRdb's copy keeps in-frame clones and lacks some. Among under 200,000 clones listed, less than 95% were seen once. Sequencing was performed on peripheral blood, taken on day 0 of AZD1222 vaccination. The chain combines TRBV5-1 with TRBJ1-2; D gene uncertain. The TCR sequence derives from an adult in good health. CDR3 amino acids: CASSLATDYGYTF. The CDR3 DNA reads as TGCGCCAGCAGCTTGGCCACAGACTATGGCTACACCTTC.